This TCR beta chain was captured by sequencing in a study of shared clonotypes between healthy human individuals. Looking at the study overall: Each donor's CD4 naive and CD4 memory cells filled three plates apiece, CD8 naive two, and CD8 memory one. Regarding the study as a whole: Generation probabilities were higher for clonotypes shared across all four sorted-subset donors than for unshared ones.

The germline V gene has CDR1 GTSNPN and CDR2 SVGIG (reference sequence). The CDR3 has 15 amino acids. With V trimmed by 1 base and J by 3 bases, 7 bases remained unmatched. This clone was found once. Its antigen is not identified. Sequencing used immunoSEQ multiplex PCR; TCRdb keeps in-frame clones, though not all of them. The data contain about 750,000 clones, nearly 95% of them singletons. CD8 cells regarded as naive lacked CD45RO, were positively chosen for CCR7, and omitted terminally differentiated effector memory CD45RA+ cells. The clonotype originates from a man between 25 and 39 years old in good health. The chain joins TRBV30 to TRBJ2-7; TRBD2 aligns across 9 bases. Sequenced material: naive CD8+ T cells sorted from blood. For the CDR3, the DNA is TGTGCCTGGAGTGGTAGCGGGAGTTCAATCTACGAGCAGTACTTC. Translating gives CAWSGSGSSIYEQYF.